The entry that follows covers one TCR beta chain sequence. Original processing methods: Filtering differed since immunoSEQ provided only junctions, with no quality scores. Data came from immunoSEQ multiplex PCR; TCRdb stores just in-frame clones and leaves some out. The V and J calls and clone size are taken from that table; D and trimming were inferred from the DNA. The sample has around 500,000 clones; over 60% are singletons. The study enrolled healthy HIV-negative adults without recent acute infections or vaccinations as donors. Nashville, Tennessee was home to all donors, who were Caucasian adults. The sample belongs to a study of shared clonotypes between healthy human individuals. Sequencing was performed on PBMCs. This clonotype originated in a woman in her thirties or forties in good health. Some clones in this sample may be carry-over from other donors' samples.

CDR3 in DNA: TGTGCCAGCAGCTTACTAGCGGGAGGGGAGCTGTTTTTT. Translation: CASSLLAGGELFF. This sequence joins TRBV6-5 and TRBJ2-2, with 10 bases that match TRBD2. The CDR3 consists of 13 residues. V trimming: 6 bases; J trimming: 8 bases; junction bases outside the gene matches: 3. Germline V gene lookup returns CDR1 MNHEY and CDR2 SVGAGI.